One sample yielded the 31 T cell receptor beta chains listed below, sequenced in a study of T cell responses to AZD1222 COVID-19 vaccine. The protocol was immunoSEQ multiplex PCR, while the TCRdb copy is restricted to in-frame clones and leaves out a portion. The repertoire holds under 200,000 clones, with about nine tenths as singletons. Here the sequenced sample was peripheral blood, taken on day 0 of AZD1222 vaccination. The source of these receptors is an adult in good health.

The V and J genes are TRBV2 and TRBJ2-3, with D possibly TRBD2 on 5 matching bases. CDR1 is SNHLY and CDR2 is FYNNEI in the germline V gene. There are 16 residues in the CDR3. V dropped 7 bases and J dropped 0 bases, with 17 bases sitting between them. Written as DNA, the CDR3 is TGTGCCAGCAACCTAGCATCGGGTATGAGCACAGATACGCAGTATTTT. As protein: CASNLASGMSTDTQYF.

This clone was counted a few times. This CDR3 reads CASSWQGTYEQYF. CDR3 nucleotide sequence: TGTGCCAGCAGTTGGCAGGGGACCTACGAGCAGTACTTC. The rearrangement uses TRBV6-5 and TRBJ2-7; D is perhaps TRBD1 (6 bases). The CDR3 spans 13 residues. V was trimmed by 4 bases and J by 2 bases, leaving 9 bases between them. Per germline, CDR1 MNHEY and CDR2 SVGAGI.

This sequence joins TRBV19 and TRBJ2-3; D is uncertain. The V gene lost 1 base and the J gene lost 2 bases, with 4 bases spanning the gap. Germline V gives CDR1 LNHDA, CDR2 SQIVND (reference sequence). The CDR3 length is 13 residues. CDR3 protein: CASSIGVTDTQYF. DNA for the CDR3: TGTGCCAGTAGTATAGGAGTCACAGATACGCAGTATTTT.

The rearrangement joins TRBV2 to TRBJ1-5, with no clear D. Germline V gene data show CDR1 as SNHLY and CDR2 as FYNNEI. CDR3 length: 14 amino acids. Trimming shortened V by 4 bases and J by 4 bases, and 11 bases separated the two germline ends. CDR3: CASSAVYENQPQHF. In nucleotides, the CDR3 is TGTGCCAGCAGTGCGGTTTACGAGAATCAGCCCCAGCATTTT.

The chain links TRBV5-1 to TRBJ1-2, with 7 bases fitting TRBD1. Losses at the gene ends were 7 bases for V and 4 bases for J; bases not matched to a gene: 7. This CDR3 is 13 amino acids long. Germline V gives CDR1 SGHRS, CDR2 YFSETQ. Here the CDR3 reads CASGQQGLYGYTF. The CDR3 DNA reads as TGCGCCAGCGGACAACAGGGGCTCTATGGCTACACCTTC.

The V call is TRBV6-4, the J call TRBJ2-1; the D gene is possibly TRBD2 (6 bases). The germline V and J ends were trimmed by 6 bases and 0 bases, with 18 bases remaining between them. Looked up from germline, CDR1 is MRHNA and CDR2 is SNTAGT. CDR3 length: 17 amino acids. This chain's CDR3 is CASRSDRGEVSYNEQFF. The CDR3, as DNA: TGTGCCAGCAGAAGCGACAGAGGGGAGGTCTCCTACAATGAGCAGTTCTTC.

This sequence joins TRBV19 and TRBJ2-7, with 7 bases matching TRBD2. The ends lost 10 bases at V and 5 bases at J; junction bases unmatched: 8. Germline CDR1 is LNHDA and CDR2 is SQIVND (reference sequence). There are 12 residues in the CDR3. The DNA of the CDR3 is TGTGCCACCCGGGGGGTAGGGGACGAGCAGTACTTC. Its translation: CATRGVGDEQYF.

The chain is built from TRBV28 and TRBJ2-7; D is ambiguous. CDR3 length: 15 residues. The germline V and J ends were trimmed by 7 bases and 1 base, with 17 bases remaining between them. Germline CDR1 is MDHEN and CDR2 is SYDVKM. DNA for the CDR3: TGTGCCAGCACCCCTTCGAGCGTGGGTTCCTACGAGCAGTACTTC. Protein product: CASTPSSVGSYEQYF.

This clone has only one observation. The CDR3 sequence is CASSLQGDYGYTF. DNA of the CDR3: TGTGCCAGCAGTCTACAGGGGGACTATGGCTACACCTTC. The chain uses TRBV6-2 or TRBV6-3 and TRBJ1-2, with TRBD1 matching over 8 bases. Germline trimming cut 5 bases from V and 3 bases from J; bases unmatched to any gene: 2. This CDR3 has 13 amino acids. Germline CDR1 reads MNHEY; CDR2 reads SVGEGT.

The chain couples TRBV28 to TRBJ1-5, with 7 nucleotides matching TRBD1. Germline CDR1 and CDR2: MDHEN and SYDVKM. The CDR3 has 16 residues. Trimming cost V 8 bases and J 4 bases; bases outside gene matches: 14. CDR3 loop: CASGHWDSPSNQPQHF. DNA for the CDR3: TGTGCCAGCGGGCATTGGGACAGCCCGAGTAATCAGCCCCAGCATTTT. The full variable domain, its missing parts supplied by reference TRBV28 and TRBJ1-5, is DVKVTQSSRYLVKRTGEKVFLECVQDMDHENMFWYRQDPGLGLRLIYFSYDVKMKEKGDIPEGYSVSREKKERFSLILESASTNQTSMYLCASGHWDSPSNQPQHFGDGTRLSIL.

The J gene is TRBJ1-3, the V gene TRBV6-5; TRBD1 agrees at 10 bases. There are 15 residues in the CDR3. In germline, CDR1 is MNHEY, CDR2 SVGAGI. The trim removed 8 bases at V and 0 bases at J, leaving 4 bases unmatched. The CDR3 loop reads CASGRQGASGNTIYF. As DNA, the CDR3 is TGTGCCAGCGGAAGACAGGGGGCCTCTGGAAACACCATATATTTT.

The chain combines TRBV7-2 with TRBJ1-5; D unresolved. V was clipped by 7 bases and J by 7 bases, with 17 bases between them. CDR3 length equals 14 residues. Germline V gives CDR1 SGHTA, CDR2 FQGNSA. The CDR3 DNA sequence: TGTGCCAGCACCGACCCCTACGGCGGGCAGCCCCAGCATTTT. It is translated as CASTDPYGGQPQHF.

This chain links TRBV2 with TRBJ2-3; TRBD2 agrees at 9 bases. J gave up 3 bases and V 1 base, and 5 bases lay outside the gene matches. Germline lookup yields CDR1 SNHLY and CDR2 FYNNEI. This CDR3 spans 16 amino acids. The CDR3 nucleotides are TGTGCCAGCAGTGAAGTTGGTAGCGGGGGAACAGATACGCAGTATTTT. Translating gives CASSEVGSGGTDTQYF.

The rearrangement uses TRBV5-1 and TRBJ1-4, with TRBD1 matching over 10 bases. The CDR3 consists of 16 residues. CDR1 is SGHRS, CDR2 YFSETQ, per germline. Trimming took 4 bases from V and 5 from J; bases not matched to a gene: 8. CDR3 bases: TGCGCCAGCAGCGGAGCCCGACAGGGGGCAAATGAAAAACTGTTTTTT. It translates to CASSGARQGANEKLFF.

The chain combines TRBV27 with TRBJ1-2; 9 bases are a match to TRBD1. The ends lost 5 bases at V and 5 bases at J; junction bases unmatched: 6. The CDR3 runs 14 residues. CDR1 MNHEY and CDR2 SMNVEV come from the germline V gene (reference sequence). The CDR3 bases are TGTGCCAGCAGTGAAACACAGGGGGCATATGGCTACACCTTC. It yields the protein CASSETQGAYGYTF.

This chain connects TRBV11-2 to TRBJ2-7; a weak D match, TRBD1 (6 bases). The V gene lost 5 bases and the J gene lost 6 bases, with 17 bases spanning the gap. The CDR3 is 14 residues long. CDR1 SGHAT and CDR2 FQNNGV come from the germline V gene. Here the CDR3 DNA reads TGTGCCAGCAGCGCAGATCAGGGGACATCCGAGCAGTACTTC. This gives the protein CASSADQGTSEQYF.

V gene TRBV28 combines with J gene TRBJ1-1; D not resolved. This CDR3 spans 14 amino acids. Looked up from germline, CDR1 is MDHEN and CDR2 is SYDVKM. Trimming removed 5 bases at V and 1 base at J, with 11 bases between. Written as DNA, the CDR3 is TGTGCCAGCAGTCCCGGACTCAAGAACACTGAAGCTTTCTTT. Amino acid sequence: CASSPGLKNTEAFF.

The chain combines TRBV20-1 with TRBJ1-5; D not certain. The CDR3 covers 13 residues. The germline V and J ends were trimmed by 3 bases and 2 bases, with 8 bases remaining between them. The V gene's germline CDR1 is DFQATT and CDR2 SNEGSKA (reference sequence). CDR3 coding DNA: TGCAGTGCTAGTAGGCCAGGCAATCAGCCCCAGCATTTT. Protein: CSASRPGNQPQHF.

The chain uses TRBV4-1 and TRBJ1-2; tentative D call: TRBD1 (6 bases). Trimming took off 4 bases at V and 5 bases at J, with 17 bases between the two ends. This CDR3 region has 15 residues. The germline gives CDR1 MGHRA, CDR2 YSYEKL. CDR3 sequence reads: CASSPGAGVKYGYTF. The CDR3 region has the DNA TGCGCCAGCAGCCCAGGGGCAGGGGTCAAATATGGCTACACCTTC.

The rearrangement joins TRBV28 to TRBJ1-1; a weak D match, TRBD1 (6 bases). Between the trimmed V and J ends, which lost 6 bases and 1 base, there was a span of 18 bases. The germline V gene encodes CDR1 MDHEN and CDR2 SYDVKM. CDR3 size: 16 residues. CDR3: CASSYRLGAGNTEAFF. The DNA for the CDR3 is TGTGCCAGCAGCTACCGCCTGGGGGCGGGGAACACTGAAGCTTTCTTT. The full variable domain, with the rest looked up from reference TRBV28 and TRBJ1-1, is DVKVTQSSRYLVKRTGEKVFLECVQDMDHENMFWYRQDPGLGLRLIYFSYDVKMKEKGDIPEGYSVSREKKERFSLILESASTNQTSMYLCASSYRLGAGNTEAFFGQGTRLTVV.

A single count supports this clone. The chain carries TRBV6-5 and TRBJ2-7; 8 bases are shared with TRBD1. CDR1 and CDR2 from the germline V gene are MNHEY and SVGAGI. V trimming: 5 bases; J trimming: 4 bases; junction bases outside the gene matches: 7. The CDR3 length is 14 residues. CDR3 DNA: TGTGCCAGCAGTATGGACAGGGTGGGGTACGAGCAGTACTTC. Its protein product is CASSMDRVGYEQYF.

The chain carries TRBV28 and TRBJ1-2; D unresolved. Trimming took 4 bases from V and 5 from J, leaving 20 bases between them. This CDR3 is 16 amino acids long. CDR1 is MDHEN, CDR2 SYDVKM, per germline. CDR3: CASSSTFPIGVYGYTF. CDR3 nucleotide sequence: TGTGCCAGCAGTTCGACGTTTCCGATCGGGGTATATGGCTACACCTTC.

This chain uses TRBV9 with TRBJ2-7; D is possibly TRBD1 or TRBD2 (5 bases each). Germline CDR1 SGDLS, CDR2 YYNGEE. CDR3 length: 15 residues. Trimming removed 3 bases at V and 3 bases at J, with 16 bases between. The CDR3 DNA reads as TGTGCCAGCAGCGCTTCCTGGGACGGACTCTACGAGCAGTACTTC. Translated, it gives CASSASWDGLYEQYF.

The chain joins TRBV6-2 or TRBV6-3 to TRBJ2-3; TRBD1 matches 8 bases. The CDR3 runs 17 residues. Germline-derived CDR1 and CDR2 are MNHEY and SVGEGT. V dropped 0 bases and J dropped 2; count of bases not matched to a gene: 7. The CDR3 reads CASSYSRDRGLTDTQYF. The CDR3 nucleotides read TGTGCCAGCAGTTACTCGAGAGACAGGGGTCTCACAGATACGCAGTATTTT.

With regard to this clone: Different DNA sequences within this sample yield the same CDR3. This chain links TRBV11-3 with TRBJ2-3, with 11 positions matching TRBD1. The CDR3 has 15 residues. With 3 bases clipped from V and 2 bases from J, the junction kept 1 base outside the gene matches. Germline assignment: CDR1 SGHNT and CDR2 YENEEA. The CDR3 reads CASSLGQGDTDTQYF. The DNA for the CDR3 is TGTGCCAGCAGCTTGGGACAGGGGGACACAGATACGCAGTATTTT.

The J gene is TRBJ1-3, the V gene TRBV6-2 or TRBV6-3; no clear D. V was pared by 2 bases and J by 2 bases, with 7 bases between. CDR1 is MNHEY and CDR2 is SVGEGT in the germline V gene. The CDR3 extends over 14 amino acids. The CDR3 sequence: CASSYRDTGNTIYF. The CDR3 DNA follows: TGTGCCAGCAGTTACCGGGATACTGGAAACACCATATATTTT.

The chain is built from TRBV28 and TRBJ2-4; tentatively, D is TRBD2 (5 bases). The CDR3 length is 14 residues. V was clipped by 8 bases and J by 0 bases, with 11 bases between them. The germline V gene encodes CDR1 MDHEN and CDR2 SYDVKM. CDR3 amino acids: CASAGVSAKNIQYF. The CDR3, as DNA: TGTGCCAGCGCCGGGGTATCAGCCAAAAACATTCAGTACTTC.

The chain has TRBV6-5 and TRBJ1-4, with 8 bases identical to TRBD1. CDR1 is MNHEY, CDR2 SVGAGI, per germline. CDR3 size: 13 residues. With V trimmed by 7 bases and J by 13 bases, 11 bases remained unmatched. CDR3 sequence: CASTDRGRGGLFF. CDR3 nucleotide sequence: TGTGCCAGCACCGACAGGGGTAGGGGGGGACTGTTTTTT.

This clone has a single count. The chain carries TRBV7-2 and TRBJ1-5; D remains unclear. The germline V and J ends were trimmed by 6 bases and 0 bases, with 12 bases remaining between them. This CDR3 has 15 amino acids. CDR1 and CDR2 from the germline V gene are SGHTA and FQGNSA. The CDR3 nucleotides read TGTGCCAGCAGACCACTACCCGATAGCAATCAGCCCCAGCATTTT. This gives the protein CASRPLPDSNQPQHF.

V and J are TRBV9 and TRBJ1-2, with D unclear. CDR3 size: 11 residues. Germline V gives CDR1 SGDLS, CDR2 YYNGEE. The germline V and J ends were trimmed by 5 bases and 2 bases, with 4 bases remaining between them. This CDR3 is CASRENYGYTF. The CDR3 DNA follows: TGTGCCAGCAGGGAGAACTATGGCTACACCTTC. The whole variable domain, remainder taken from reference TRBV9 and TRBJ1-2, is DSGVTQTPKHLITATGQRVTLRCSPRSGDLSVYWYQQSLDQGLQFLIQYYNGEERAKGNILERFSAQQFPDLHSELNLSSLELGDSALYFCASRENYGYTFGSGTRLTVV.

The CDR3 region is CASSLLGQRHSPLHF. Here the CDR3 DNA reads TGTGCCAGCAGCTTATTGGGACAGCGGCATTCACCCCTCCACTTT. The chain uses TRBV7-2 and TRBJ1-6; 7 bases are a match to TRBD1. The CDR3 runs 15 residues. The junction had 6 bases not matched to a gene; V was cut back by 2 bases and J by 8 bases. The germline CDR1 and CDR2 sequences are SGHTA and FQGNSA.